These T cell receptor beta chains were read from a single sample in a study of long-term antiretroviral therapy in people with HIV. Data came from immunoSEQ multiplex PCR; TCRdb stores just in-frame clones and leaves some out. The sample contains tens of thousands of clones, more than 90% of which appear only once. Sequences were derived from unsorted PBMCs, sampled 3.7 years after starting antiretroviral therapy. The receptors here all came from a woman between 45 and 65 years old with HIV. Both conserved end residues are part of each CDR3. A D gene is named only where the DNA matches it firmly. Not all rows give a size; the values are once, few, many and, for expanded clones, a class.

NA,NA,TRBJ1-1,TRBV9,CASSDQDTEAFF,TGTGCCAGCAGCGACCAGGACACTGAAGCTTTCTTT
NA,NA,TRBJ2-3,TRBV5-6,CASSLVAARFTDTQYF,TGTGCCAGCAGCTTGGTGGCGGCCAGATTCACAGATACGCAGTATTTT
NA,NA,TRBJ1-1,TRBV19,CASSSSFQGRAEAFF,TGTGCCAGTAGTTCTTCATTTCAGGGGAGGGCTGAAGCTTTCTTT
TRBD1,NA,TRBJ2-2,TRBV7-2,CASSHHRDRWSGELFF,TGTGCCAGCAGTCACCACCGGGACAGGTGGTCTGGGGAGCTGTTTTTT
NA,NA,TRBJ1-1,TRBV7-9,CASSLALDVTEAFF,TGTGCCAGCAGCTTAGCCCTGGACGTGACTGAAGCTTTCTTT
NA,NA,TRBJ1-1,TRBV5-1,CASSPSVRLRVTEAFF,TGCGCCAGCAGCCCCAGCGTCAGACTGAGGGTAACTGAAGCTTTCTTT
NA,NA,TRBJ1-6,TRBV11-3,CASSFSPVGSPLHF,TGTGCCAGCAGCTTCAGCCCTGTGGGGTCACCCCTCCACTTT
NA,NA,TRBJ2-5,TRBV5-1,CASSLLEGQETQYF,TGCGCCAGCAGCTTGCTGGAGGGACAAGAGACCCAGTACTTC
NA,NA,TRBJ2-2,TRBV7-9,CASSLYGGYTGELFF,TGTGCCAGCAGCTTATACGGGGGCTACACCGGGGAGCTGTTTTTT
TRBD2,NA,TRBJ2-5,TRBV19,CASSILSGGETQYF,TGTGCCAGTAGTATATTATCGGGGGGTGAGACCCAGTACTTC
NA,NA,TRBJ2-3,TRBV11-2,CASSLVAGGITDTQYF,TGTGCCAGCAGCTTAGTCGCCGGGGGAATCACAGATACGCAGTATTTT
TRBD1,NA,TRBJ2-1,TRBV29-1,CATGVVSNEQFF,TGCGCAACAGGGGTGGTTTCCAATGAGCAGTTCTTC
NA,NA,TRBJ1-2,TRBV9,CASSGRLSNYGYTF,TGTGCCAGCAGCGGAAGACTGTCGAACTATGGCTACACCTTC
NA,NA,TRBJ1-2,TRBV30,CAWRPPDSTGYTF,TGTGCCTGGAGACCCCCGGACTCTACGGGGTACACCTTC
NA,NA,TRBJ1-1,TRBV19,CASSISMNTEAFF,TGTGCCAGTAGTATTTCGATGAACACTGAAGCTTTCTTT
TRBD1,NA,TRBJ2-1,TRBV6-4,CASSADRGDEQFF,TGTGCCAGCAGTGCCGACAGGGGTGATGAGCAGTTCTTC
NA,once,TRBJ1-2,TRBV7-2,CASSLVGKVPGYTF,TGTGCCAGCAGCTTAGTCGGGAAAGTTCCTGGCTACACCTTC
TRBD2,few,TRBJ2-5,TRBV9,CASSVGPRGEYQETQYF,TGTGCCAGCAGCGTAGGTCCCCGGGGGGAGTACCAAGAGACCCAGTACTTC
NA,NA,TRBJ2-7,TRBV19,CASRENVPGAYEQYF,TGTGCCAGTAGAGAGAATGTCCCGGGGGCCTACGAGCAGTACTTC
NA,NA,TRBJ1-3,TRBV7-3,CASSLGSSGNTIYF,TGTGCCAGCAGCTTGGGCTCTTCTGGAAACACCATATATTTT
NA,NA,TRBJ1-2,TRBV30,CAWSSGNYGYTF,TGTGCCTGGAGCTCAGGGAACTATGGCTACACCTTC
NA,NA,TRBJ1-2,TRBV15,CATSRERDPGYGYTF,TGTGCCACCAGCAGAGAGCGAGACCCTGGCTATGGCTACACCTTC
NA,NA,TRBJ1-1,TRBV2,CASSETGNTEAFF,TGTGCCAGCAGTGAAACAGGGAACACTGAAGCTTTCTTT
NA,NA,TRBJ1-5,TRBV30,CAWSVSLTGARQPQHF,TGTGCCTGGAGTGTTTCGTTGACGGGGGCGAGACAGCCCCAGCATTTT
NA,NA,TRBJ2-1,TRBV5-1,CASSLAGRGNEQFF,TGCGCCAGCAGCTTGGCTGGCAGGGGCAATGAGCAGTTCTTC
NA,NA,TRBJ1-2,TRBV7-9,CASSLAGGTNYGYTF,TGTGCCAGCAGCTTAGCGGGAGGGACTAACTATGGCTACACCTTC
NA,once,TRBJ2-7,TRBV29-1,CSVYRVGSYEQYF,TGCAGCGTTTACAGGGTAGGGTCCTACGAGCAGTACTTC
NA,NA,TRBJ2-6,TRBV5-4,CASSLARVAGANVLTF,TGTGCCAGCAGCTTAGCAAGGGTGGCTGGGGCCAACGTCCTGACTTTC
NA,NA,TRBJ1-2,TRBV19,CASSRLMAGHHYGYTF,TGTGCCAGTAGCCGGCTTATGGCGGGACACCACTATGGCTACACCTTC
NA,NA,TRBJ2-7,TRBV25-1,CARDYTGNEQYF,TGTGCCAGGGATTACACAGGGAACGAGCAGTACTTC
TRBD1,NA,TRBJ2-7,TRBV7-9,CASRPTGGLGSYEQYF,TGTGCCAGCAGACCCACAGGGGGGCTTGGCTCCTACGAGCAGTACTTC
TRBD2,NA,TRBJ2-1,TRBV6-6,CASRAGGDNEQFF,TGTGCCAGCAGAGCGGGGGGTGACAATGAGCAGTTCTTC
NA,NA,TRBJ2-2,TRBV14,CASSPRTNTGELFF,TGTGCCAGCAGCCCGAGGACCAACACCGGGGAGCTGTTTTTT
NA,NA,TRBJ2-5,TRBV7-2,CASSIGQIQETQYF,TGTGCCAGCAGCATCGGACAGATCCAAGAGACCCAGTACTTC
NA,NA,TRBJ1-1,TRBV19,CASNLNTEAFF,TGTGCCAGTAACCTAAACACTGAAGCTTTCTTT
TRBD1,NA,TRBJ2-3,TRBV29-1,CSAWGQSTDTQYF,TGCAGCGCCTGGGGACAGAGCACAGATACGCAGTATTTT
NA,once,TRBJ1-1,TRBV5-4,CATIARSGSGGTEAFF,TGTGCCACCATAGCTCGGTCAGGCTCAGGAGGCACTGAAGCTTTCTTT
TRBD1,NA,TRBJ1-5,TRBV19,CASSPGGQPQHF,TGTGCCAGTAGTCCAGGGGGGCAGCCCCAGCATTTT
NA,NA,TRBJ2-7,TRBV2,CASSLVGGPGEQYF,TGTGCCAGCAGTCTGGTGGGGGGCCCGGGCGAGCAGTACTTC
NA,NA,TRBJ2-6,TRBV5-1,CASSLDGSSGANVLTF,TGCGCCAGCAGCTTGGACGGGTCCTCTGGGGCCAACGTCCTGACTTTC
NA,NA,TRBJ1-2,TRBV6-5,CASTAGWQGGGYTF,TGTGCCAGCACCGCCGGGTGGCAGGGCGGGGGCTACACCTTC
TRBD1,NA,TRBJ1-2,TRBV11-2,CASSLVPPGTGRNGYTF,TGTGCCAGCAGCTTAGTTCCTCCCGGGACAGGGAGGAATGGCTACACCTTC
TRBD1,NA,TRBJ2-2,TRBV5-5,CASSLPGDRGPTGELFF,TGTGCCAGCAGCTTGCCGGGGGACAGGGGGCCCACCGGGGAGCTGTTTTTT
NA,NA,TRBJ2-3,TRBV18,CASSLMSDTQYF,TGTGCCAGCTCACTTATGTCAGATACGCAGTATTTT
TRBD2,NA,TRBJ2-1,TRBV7-2,CASSLAGGLSYNEQFF,TGTGCCAGCAGCCTAGCGGGGGGGCTATCCTACAATGAGCAGTTCTTC
NA,NA,TRBJ1-1,TRBV6-5,CASSYGNRGTEAFF,TGTGCCAGCAGTTACGGAAACCGAGGCACTGAAGCTTTCTTT
NA,NA,TRBJ1-3,TRBV6-1,CASSGLTDTIYF,TGTGCCAGCAGTGGGCTGACCGACACCATATATTTT
NA,NA,TRBJ1-1,TRBV27,CASSLWGLGDTEAFF,TGTGCCAGCAGTTTGTGGGGTCTGGGTGACACTGAAGCTTTCTTT
TRBD1,NA,TRBJ2-2,TRBV5-8,CASSSLTPPRSGGESGELFF,TGTGCCAGCAGCTCACTTACTCCCCCAAGGTCAGGGGGCGAATCCGGGGAGCTGTTTTTT
NA,NA,TRBJ2-2,TRBV9,CASSVRGAGGELFF,TGTGCCAGCAGCGTCCGGGGGGCCGGCGGGGAGCTGTTTTTT
TRBD1,NA,TRBJ1-5,TRBV12-5,CASGPGGGGRQPQHF,TGTGCTAGTGGTCCCGGAGGAGGGGGCCGTCAGCCCCAGCATTTT